This T cell receptor beta chain stems from a study of cytomegalovirus exposure and HLA in healthy donors. This clone was seen only once. 60 Vbeta and 13 Jbeta primers were used in PCR. Generated by immunoSEQ multiplex PCR, the TCRdb table keeps only in-frame clones and is missing some. The data show about 120,000 clones, approximately 82% seen once. CDR3 length: 14 amino acids. The germline V gene encodes CDR1 MDHEN and CDR2 SYDVKM. The germline V and J ends were trimmed by 5 bases and 0 bases, with 8 bases remaining between them. The sample taken for sequencing was PBMCs. This TCR came from a man aged 25 to 45 in good health and CMV-seropositive. This rearrangement joins TRBV28 to TRBJ1-3; D is possibly TRBD1 (5 bases). In nucleotides, the CDR3 is TGTGCCAGCAGTACGACAGTCTCTGGAAACACCATATATTTT. Translated: CASSTTVSGNTIYF. Full variable domain (missing parts from reference TRBV28 and TRBJ1-3): DVKVTQSSRYLVKRTGEKVFLECVQDMDHENMFWYRQDPGLGLRLIYFSYDVKMKEKGDIPEGYSVSREKKERFSLILESASTNQTSMYLCASSTTVSGNTIYFGEGSWLTVV.